This T cell receptor (beta chain) was sequenced in a study of control samples from healthy donors and cancer patients (dated by TCRdb to 2018 to 2020). Including cysteine and phenylalanine, the CDR3 has 14 amino acids. CDR3 DNA only is kept here, 42 bases in frame from base 1. In the germline V gene, CDR1 corresponds to MNHEY and CDR2 to SVGAGI. A distance of 10 bases separates the germline ends of V and J, which lose 6 bases and 1 base respectively. Preparation of the library involved the immunoSEQ multiplex PCR assay. TCRdb provides this immuneACCESS table in a form limited to in-frame rearrangements. Some clones are lacking; in checked studies, under half of them reflect an unresolved V gene, and why the rest are absent is not known. The table for this sample lists about 130,000 clones; less than 90% of them were counted only once. The ten largest clones add up to around 1.8% of the sample. This clone has just one count. Its antigen specificity is not known. Base qualities are not at hand, and no much larger clone is one base apart.

The clonotype was recovered from a man between 18 and 35 years old in good health. Sample: blood. This chain joins TRBV6-5 to TRBJ2-1; a tentative D call is TRBD2 (6 bases match). The DNA sequence follows: TGTGCCAGCAGCGCCGGGAGTTCCTACAATGAGCAGTTCTTC. It encodes CASSAGSSYNEQFF.